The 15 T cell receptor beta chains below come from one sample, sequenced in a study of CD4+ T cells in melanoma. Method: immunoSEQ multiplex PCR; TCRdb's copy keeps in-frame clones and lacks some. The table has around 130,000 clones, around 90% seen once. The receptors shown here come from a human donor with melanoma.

Written as DNA, the CDR3 is TGTGCCACTAAGGGGGCAAACAATTCACCCCTCCACTTT. Amino acids: CATKGANNSPLHF. J is TRBJ1-6 and V is TRBV7-9; 7 nucleotides match TRBD1. The CDR3 runs to 13 residues. Germline CDR1 and CDR2: SEHNR and FQNEAQ (reference sequence). The V and J ends lost 10 bases and 7 bases, in that order; junction bases with no gene match: 7.

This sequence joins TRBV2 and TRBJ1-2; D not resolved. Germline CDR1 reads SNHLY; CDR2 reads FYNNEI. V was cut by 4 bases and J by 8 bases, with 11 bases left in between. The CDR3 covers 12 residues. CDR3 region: CASSVGSVGYTF. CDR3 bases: TGTGCCAGCAGTGTTGGGAGTGTCGGCTACACCTTC. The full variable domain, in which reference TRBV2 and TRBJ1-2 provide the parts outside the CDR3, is EPEVTQTPSHQVTQMGQEVILRCVPISNHLYFYWYRQILGQKVEFLVSFYNNEISEKSEIFDDQFSVERPDGSNFTLKIRSTKLEDSAMYFCASSVGSVGYTFGSGTRLTVV.

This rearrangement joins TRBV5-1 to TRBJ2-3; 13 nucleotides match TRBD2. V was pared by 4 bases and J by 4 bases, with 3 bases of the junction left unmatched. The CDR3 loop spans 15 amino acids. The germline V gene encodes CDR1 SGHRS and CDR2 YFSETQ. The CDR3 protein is CASSPGTSGADTQYF. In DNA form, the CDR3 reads TGCGCCAGCAGCCCGGGGACTAGCGGGGCAGATACGCAGTATTTT.

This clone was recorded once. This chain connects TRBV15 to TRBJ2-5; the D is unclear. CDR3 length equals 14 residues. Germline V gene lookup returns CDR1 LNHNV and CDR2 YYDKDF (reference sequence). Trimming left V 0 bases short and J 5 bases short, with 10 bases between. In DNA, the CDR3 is TGTGCCACCAGCAGAGATCTCTTAGGGGAGACCCAGTACTTC. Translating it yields CATSRDLLGETQYF.

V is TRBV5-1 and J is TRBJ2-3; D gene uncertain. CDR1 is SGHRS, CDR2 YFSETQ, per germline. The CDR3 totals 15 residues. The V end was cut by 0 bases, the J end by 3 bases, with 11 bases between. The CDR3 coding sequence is TGCGCCAGCAGCTTGGACCCCTCCAGTACAGATACGCAGTATTTT. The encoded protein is CASSLDPSSTDTQYF.

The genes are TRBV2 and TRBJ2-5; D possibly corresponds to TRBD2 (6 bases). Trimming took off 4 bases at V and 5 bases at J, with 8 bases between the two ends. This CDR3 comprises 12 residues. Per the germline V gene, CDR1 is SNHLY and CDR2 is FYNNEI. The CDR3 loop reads CASSGGVETQYF. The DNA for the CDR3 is TGTGCCAGCAGTGGGGGGGTGGAGACCCAGTACTTC.

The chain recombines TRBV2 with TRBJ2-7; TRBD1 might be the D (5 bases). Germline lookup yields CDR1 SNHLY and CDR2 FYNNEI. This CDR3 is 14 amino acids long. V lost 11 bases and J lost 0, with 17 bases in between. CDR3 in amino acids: CAGKRGDASYEQYF. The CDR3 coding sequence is TGTGCCGGTAAAAGGGGTGACGCCTCCTACGAGCAGTACTTC.

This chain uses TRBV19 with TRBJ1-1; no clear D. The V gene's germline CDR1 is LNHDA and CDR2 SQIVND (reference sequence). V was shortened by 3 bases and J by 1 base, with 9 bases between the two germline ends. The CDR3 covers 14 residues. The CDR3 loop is CASSIWPANTEAFF. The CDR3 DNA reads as TGTGCCAGTAGTATCTGGCCTGCGAACACTGAAGCTTTCTTT.

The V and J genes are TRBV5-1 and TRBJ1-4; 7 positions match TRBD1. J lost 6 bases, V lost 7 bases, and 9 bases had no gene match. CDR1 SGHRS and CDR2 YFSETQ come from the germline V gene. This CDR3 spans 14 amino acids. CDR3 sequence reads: CASRGGGGDEKLFF. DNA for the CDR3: TGCGCCAGCCGTGGAGGAGGGGGCGATGAAAAACTGTTTTTT.

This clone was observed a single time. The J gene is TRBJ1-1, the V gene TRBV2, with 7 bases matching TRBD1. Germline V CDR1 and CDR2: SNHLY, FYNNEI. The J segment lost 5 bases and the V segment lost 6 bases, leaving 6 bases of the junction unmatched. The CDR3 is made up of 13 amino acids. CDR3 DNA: TGTGCCAGCAGCGAGACAGGGCAAACTGAAGCTTTCTTT. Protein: CASSETGQTEAFF. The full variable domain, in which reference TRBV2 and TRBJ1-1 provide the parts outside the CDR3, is EPEVTQTPSHQVTQMGQEVILRCVPISNHLYFYWYRQILGQKVEFLVSFYNNEISEKSEIFDDQFSVERPDGSNFTLKIRSTKLEDSAMYFCASSETGQTEAFFGQGTRLTVV.

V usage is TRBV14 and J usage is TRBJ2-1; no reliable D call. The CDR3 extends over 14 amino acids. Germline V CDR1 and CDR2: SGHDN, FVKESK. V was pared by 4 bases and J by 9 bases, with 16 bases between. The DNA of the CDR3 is TGTGCCAGCAGCCCAGTGACAAGGCTTGGTGAGCAGTTCTTC. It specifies CASSPVTRLGEQFF.

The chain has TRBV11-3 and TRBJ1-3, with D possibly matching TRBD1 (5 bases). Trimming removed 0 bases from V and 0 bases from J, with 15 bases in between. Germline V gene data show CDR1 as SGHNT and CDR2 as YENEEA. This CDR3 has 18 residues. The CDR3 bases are TGTGCCAGCAGCTTAGATTTGGGGCCCTTGACCTCTGGAAACACCATATATTTT. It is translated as CASSLDLGPLTSGNTIYF.

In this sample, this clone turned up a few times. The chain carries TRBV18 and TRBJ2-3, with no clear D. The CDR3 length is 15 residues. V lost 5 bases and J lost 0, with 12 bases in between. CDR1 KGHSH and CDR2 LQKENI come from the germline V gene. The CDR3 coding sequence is TGTGCCAGCTCAGATGAGCAGCGTAGCACAGATACGCAGTATTTT. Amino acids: CASSDEQRSTDTQYF.

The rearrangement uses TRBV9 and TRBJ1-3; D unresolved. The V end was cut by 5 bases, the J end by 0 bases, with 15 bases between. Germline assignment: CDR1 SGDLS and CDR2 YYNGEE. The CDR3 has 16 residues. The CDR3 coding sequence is TGTGCCAGCAGTCGGAGGGCAGACCTCTCTGGAAACACCATATATTTT. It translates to CASSRRADLSGNTIYF.

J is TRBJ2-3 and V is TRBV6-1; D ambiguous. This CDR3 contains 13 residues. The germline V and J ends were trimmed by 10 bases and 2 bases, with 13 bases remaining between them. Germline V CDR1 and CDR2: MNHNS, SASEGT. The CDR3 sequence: CATLGPATDTQYF. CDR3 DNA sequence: TGTGCCACCCTTGGGCCGGCCACAGATACGCAGTATTTT.